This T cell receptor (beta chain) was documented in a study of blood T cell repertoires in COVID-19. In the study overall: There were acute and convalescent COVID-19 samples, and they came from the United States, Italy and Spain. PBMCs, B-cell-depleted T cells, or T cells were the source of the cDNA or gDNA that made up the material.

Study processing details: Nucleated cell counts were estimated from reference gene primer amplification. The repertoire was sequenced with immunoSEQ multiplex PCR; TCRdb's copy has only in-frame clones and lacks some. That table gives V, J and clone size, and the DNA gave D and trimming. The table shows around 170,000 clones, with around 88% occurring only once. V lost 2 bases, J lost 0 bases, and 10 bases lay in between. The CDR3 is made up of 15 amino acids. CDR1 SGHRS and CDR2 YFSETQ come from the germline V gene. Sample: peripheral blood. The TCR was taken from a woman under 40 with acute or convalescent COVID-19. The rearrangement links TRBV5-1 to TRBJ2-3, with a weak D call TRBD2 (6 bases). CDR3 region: CASSLQRASTDTQYF. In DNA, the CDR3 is TGCGCCAGCAGCTTACAGCGGGCTAGCACAGATACGCAGTATTTT.